The 16 T cell receptor beta chains given below trace back to one sample, sequenced in a study of T cells in Graves' hyperthyroidism and ophthalmopathy. What was amplified from RNA transcripts were TCR beta CDR3 regions. The primer set for the first-round RT-PCR of the TCR CDR3 was HTBI. In TCRdb, the multiplex PCR reads were re-called with MiXCR into one record per CDR3 protein. Here the sample spans 550,000 to 650,000 distinct CDR3 sequences, 14% being singletons. Sequenced sample: blood. These receptors all come from a woman aged 40 to 50 with Graves' hyperthyroidism.

The chain joins TRBV19 to TRBJ2-7; D not resolved. The CDR3 sequence is 16 residues long. The V end was cut by 6 bases, the J end by 0 bases, with 18 bases between. CDR1 and CDR2 (germline): LNHDA, SQIVND (reference sequence). The CDR3 sequence is CASSPLAYPSSYEQYF. CDR3 DNA sequence: TGTGCCAGTAGCCCCCTCGCGTATCCTAGCTCCTACGAGCAGTACTTC.

This clonotype was counted ten times or more. The J gene is TRBJ2-1, the V gene TRBV3-1, with 12 bases identical to TRBD2. Germline V gene data show CDR1 as LGHDT and CDR2 as YNNKEL (reference sequence). J gave up 8 bases and V 2 bases, and 4 bases lay outside the gene matches. There are 15 residues in the CDR3. The CDR3 reads CASSQTLAGGDEQFF. The CDR3 nucleotides read TGTGCCAGCAGCCAAACTCTAGCGGGAGGGGATGAGCAGTTCTTC.

The chain couples TRBV19 to TRBJ2-5, with TRBD2 identical over 8 bases. Trimming took 3 bases from V and 5 from J; bases not matched to a gene: 8. This CDR3 has 15 residues. CDR1 is LNHDA and CDR2 is SQIVND in the germline V gene (reference sequence). The CDR3 DNA is TGTGCCAGTAGTATTACGGGAGGGCCGGTGGAGACCCAGTACTTC. It is translated as CASSITGGPVETQYF. Drawing the rest from reference TRBV19 and TRBJ2-5, the complete variable domain is DGGITQSPKYLFRKEGQNVTLSCEQNLNHDAMYWYRQDPGQGLRLIYYSQIVNDFQKGDIAEGYSVSREKKESFPLTVTSAQKNPTAFYLCASSITGGPVETQYFGPGTRLLVL.

This clonotype was picked up many times. The junction does not match germline at one end; this may be a read error. The chain couples TRBV30 to TRBJ1-1; a weak D match, TRBD1 (5 bases). In germline, CDR1 is GTSNPN, CDR2 SVGIG (reference sequence). This CDR3 comprises 15 residues. CDR3 sequence (DNA): TGTGCCTGGAGTCTGGCGGGACTCTTGAAAACTGAAGCTTTCTTT. Residues: CAWSLAGLLKTEAFF.

This clonotype was recorded many times. The gene calls are TRBV28 and TRBJ1-1, with 7 bases fitting TRBD1. V dropped 6 bases and J dropped 3; count of bases not matched to a gene: 7. Germline V gene sequence: CDR1 MDHEN, CDR2 SYDVKM. The CDR3 runs 14 residues. Here the CDR3 reads CASRGTVGDTEAFF. The DNA of the CDR3 is TGTGCCAGCAGAGGGACAGTTGGGGACACTGAAGCTTTCTTT.

The V gene is TRBV25-1, the J gene TRBJ2-2; 11 bases fit TRBD1. V was clipped by 4 bases and J by 1 base; unmatched bases: 5. The CDR3 covers 17 residues. The germline gives CDR1 MGHDK, CDR2 SYGVNS. The CDR3: CASSARTGGMNTGELFF. CDR3 DNA: TGTGCCAGCAGTGCCCGGACAGGGGGCATGAACACCGGGGAGCTGTTTTTT.

This chain links TRBV20-1 with TRBJ1-6, with TRBD1 matching 8 bases. The CDR3 is 16 residues long. V lost 3 bases, J lost 3 bases, and 7 bases stayed unmatched. Looked up from germline, CDR1 is DFQATT and CDR2 is SNEGSKA (reference sequence). CDR3 amino acids: CSARDRAQVYNSPLHF. In nucleotides, the CDR3 is TGCAGTGCTAGGGACAGGGCCCAGGTCTATAATTCACCCCTCCACTTT.

The genes are TRBV5-4 and TRBJ2-1, with 8 nucleotides matching TRBD2. V dropped 1 base and J dropped 7; count of bases not matched to a gene: 13. The length of the CDR3 is 17 residues. Germline CDR1 SGHNT, CDR2 YYREEE (reference sequence). The CDR3 DNA follows: TGTGCCAGCAGCTTGTGGCGGGAGGACCTCAAATCTAATGAGCAGTTCTTC. Amino acids: CASSLWREDLKSNEQFF.

The V and J genes are TRBV20-1 and TRBJ1-1; 7 bases agree with TRBD1. The CDR3 is made up of 16 amino acids. J was trimmed by 0 bases and V by 1 base; bases with no gene match: 8. CDR1 DFQATT and CDR2 SNEGSKA come from the germline V gene (reference sequence). The CDR3 DNA is TGCAGTGCTAGAGCCCCACAGGGGCTTATGAACACTGAAGCTTTCTTT. Amino acids: CSARAPQGLMNTEAFF.

This clonotype was observed at least ten times. V is TRBV20-1 and J is TRBJ1-2; D gene unclear. This CDR3 is 12 amino acids long. Germline values: CDR1 DFQATT, CDR2 SNEGSKA (reference sequence). Trimming removed 3 bases at V and 1 base at J, with 6 bases between. CDR3 sequence (DNA): TGCAGTGCTAGTCCACGTAACTATGGCTACACCTTC. Its protein product is CSASPRNYGYTF.

There are many counts of this clonotype. The chain carries TRBV28 and TRBJ2-7, with 12 nucleotides matching TRBD2. In germline, CDR1 is MDHEN, CDR2 SYDVKM. CDR3 length: 16 amino acids. The V segment lost 3 bases and the J segment 6 bases; nucleotides outside the gene matches: 9. CDR3 in amino acids: CASSFLAGGPNGEQYF. The CDR3 DNA is TGTGCCAGCAGTTTCCTAGCGGGAGGGCCAAACGGCGAGCAGTACTTC.

With respect to this clonotype: A much larger clone is a single base away; this may be a read error. The CDR3 carries no conserved terminal phenylalanine or tryptophan, so it likely arises from a read error. The chain recombines TRBV18 with TRBJ2-5, with a possible D match to TRBD1 (6 bases). Germline lookup yields CDR1 KGHSH and CDR2 LQKENI. With 6 bases removed from V and 1 base from J, the gap between germline ends came to 12 bases. The CDR3 runs 14 residues. DNA of the CDR3: TGTGCCAGCTCCCTCGACAGGACCCAAGAGACCCAGTACTTG. It specifies CASSLDRTQETQYL.

This clonotype has ten or more counts. The chain employs TRBV3-1 and TRBJ2-3; TRBD2 matches at 11 bases. CDR1 and CDR2 from the germline V gene are LGHDT and YNNKEL (reference sequence). With V trimmed by 3 bases and J by 5 bases, 1 base remained unmatched. CDR3 size: 14 residues. The chain's CDR3 is CASSHTSGGDTQYF. The DNA of the CDR3 is TGTGCCAGCAGCCACACTAGCGGGGGAGATACGCAGTATTTT.

This clonotype was picked up many times. The chain couples TRBV2 to TRBJ1-2; D perhaps matches TRBD1 (6 bases). Looked up from germline, CDR1 is SNHLY and CDR2 is FYNNEI. The V end was cut by 0 bases, the J end by 5 bases, with 16 bases between. The CDR3 totals 16 residues. The CDR3 here is CASSEAGGREGYGYTF. For the CDR3, the DNA is TGTGCCAGCAGTGAAGCGGGGGGCAGGGAAGGATATGGCTACACCTTC.

This clonotype was seen at least ten times. The chain uses TRBV6-1 and TRBJ2-2; 7 nucleotides line up with TRBD2. Per the germline V gene, CDR1 is MNHNS and CDR2 is SASEGT. The CDR3 is made up of 18 amino acids. The ends lost 6 bases at V and 0 bases at J; junction bases unmatched: 13. The CDR3 DNA sequence: TGTGCCAGCAGCCGTGGACCCTTGGGACTAACGAACACCGGGGAGCTGTTTTTT. As protein: CASSRGPLGLTNTGELFF.

At least ten counts were recorded for this clonotype. The V and J genes are TRBV7-2 and TRBJ1-2; tentatively, D is TRBD1 (5 bases). Between the trimmed V and J ends, which lost 1 base and 4 bases, there was a span of 13 bases. This CDR3 has 15 residues. Germline assignment: CDR1 SGHTA and CDR2 FQGNSA. The CDR3 coding sequence is TGTGCCAGCAGCTTAGGATTGGCAGGGTTCTATGGCTACACCTTC. It encodes CASSLGLAGFYGYTF.